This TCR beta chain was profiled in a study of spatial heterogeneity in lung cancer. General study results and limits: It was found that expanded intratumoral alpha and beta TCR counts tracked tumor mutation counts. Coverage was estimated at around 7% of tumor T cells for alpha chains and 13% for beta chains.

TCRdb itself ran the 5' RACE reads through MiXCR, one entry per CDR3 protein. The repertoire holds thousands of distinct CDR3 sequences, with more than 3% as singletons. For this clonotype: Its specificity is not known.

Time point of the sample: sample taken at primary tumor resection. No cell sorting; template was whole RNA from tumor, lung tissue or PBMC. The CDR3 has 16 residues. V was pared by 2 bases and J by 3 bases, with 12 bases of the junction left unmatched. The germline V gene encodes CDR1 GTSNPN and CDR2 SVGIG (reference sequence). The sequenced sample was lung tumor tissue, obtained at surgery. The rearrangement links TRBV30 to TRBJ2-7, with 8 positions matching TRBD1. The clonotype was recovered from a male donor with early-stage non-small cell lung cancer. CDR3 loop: CAWSLGAGGACYEQYF. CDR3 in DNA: TGTGCCTGGAGTCTGGGTGCAGGGGGCGCGTGCTACGAGCAGTACTTC.